The next 10 T cell receptor beta chains were all read from a single sample in a study of Ad26.COV2.S vaccination and SARS-CoV-2 variants. Specified treatment: some 20 received Ad26.COV2.S at low or high dose, single or two shots; several received placebo; per-sample allocation not given. Each sample was drawn 63 days after the first injection (of vaccine or placebo). Generated by immunoSEQ multiplex PCR, the TCRdb table keeps only in-frame clones and is missing some. The top ten hold roughly 10% of the sample, which has about 350,000 clones, approximately 86% seen once. The input for sequencing was peripheral blood, taken in a trial of Ad26.COV2.S vaccine versus placebo. The source of these receptors is a person aged 18-60 years who received the Ad26.COV2.S COVID-19 vaccine or a placebo.

DNA for the CDR3: TGCAGTGCTAGGGCCCTTGGGACCCAGTACTTC. Translating gives CSARALGTQYF. V usage is TRBV20-1 and J usage is TRBJ2-5; D unclear. This CDR3 is built from 11 residues. Trimming cost V 3 bases and J 7 bases, with 9 bases left between them. The germline gives CDR1 DFQATT, CDR2 SNEGSKA (reference sequence).

This sequence joins TRBV28 and TRBJ1-4; D not certain. V lost 6 bases to trimming and J lost 0 bases, with 11 bases between them. The CDR3 spans 15 residues. Germline V gene lookup returns CDR1 MDHEN and CDR2 SYDVKM. Here the CDR3 DNA reads TGTGCCAGCAGCCCAATCGGGGCAACTAATGAAAAACTGTTTTTT. Its translation: CASSPIGATNEKLFF.

The rearrangement uses TRBV28 and TRBJ2-4; 8 bases agree with TRBD2. In germline, CDR1 is MDHEN, CDR2 SYDVKM. The CDR3 consists of 17 residues. Germline trimming cut 1 base from V and 1 base from J; bases unmatched to any gene: 6. The CDR3 loop reads CASSLFTGGRAKNIQYF. The CDR3, as DNA: TGTGCCAGCAGTTTATTTACGGGAGGGCGGGCCAAAAACATTCAGTACTTC.

With respect to this clone: This specimen includes other DNA sequences encoding the same CDR3. J is TRBJ2-2 and V is TRBV5-1, with 9 bases aligning to TRBD1. Trimming at V came to 2 bases and at J to 3 bases, leaving 2 bases not matched to a gene. CDR1 is SGHRS, CDR2 YFSETQ, per germline. The CDR3 has 15 amino acids. The CDR3 region is CASSLGTGYTGELFF. CDR3 DNA: TGCGCCAGCAGCTTAGGGACAGGGTACACCGGGGAGCTGTTTTTT.

The chain uses TRBV29-1 and TRBJ2-1, with D hard to call. The CDR3 sequence is 11 residues long. V lost 6 bases to trimming and J lost 11 bases, with 14 bases between them. Germline CDR1 reads SQVTM; CDR2 reads ANQGSEA. CDR3 protein: CSVASQGKQFF. In DNA, the CDR3 is TGCAGCGTCGCCTCCCAAGGGAAGCAGTTCTTC.

This chain joins TRBV7-9 and TRBJ1-1, with D possibly matching TRBD1 (5 bases). Germline V CDR1 and CDR2: SEHNR, FQNEAQ (reference sequence). V shed 5 bases and J shed 1 base, with 11 bases lying between them. The CDR3 contains 14 residues. The CDR3 sequence is CASSPGTENTEAFF. Here the CDR3 DNA reads TGTGCCAGCAGCCCAGGGACGGAGAACACTGAAGCTTTCTTT.

The chain is built from TRBV4-2 and TRBJ2-5; no firm D call. Germline lookup yields CDR1 LGHNA and CDR2 YNFKEQ. V was shortened by 5 bases and J by 5 bases, with 9 bases between the two germline ends. This CDR3 is 12 amino acids long. CDR3 nucleotides: TGTGCCAGCAGCATCGGTGGGGAGACCCAGTACTTC. As protein: CASSIGGETQYF.

This clone was detected once. This chain links TRBV2 with TRBJ1-2; the D gene is possibly TRBD1 (5 bases). The germline gives CDR1 SNHLY, CDR2 FYNNEI. The CDR3 totals 13 residues. V was trimmed by 8 bases and J by 5 bases, leaving 15 bases between them. Here the CDR3 DNA reads TGTGCCAGCGGACATAGGACTTTTTATGGCTACACCTTC. This encodes CASGHRTFYGYTF.

This rearrangement joins TRBV5-4 to TRBJ2-1, with TRBD1 matching 9 bases. Trimming cost V 5 bases and J 4 bases; bases outside gene matches: 7. The CDR3 runs 15 residues. Germline CDR1 SGHNT, CDR2 YYREEE (reference sequence). The CDR3: CASSLQGAVYNEQFF. The CDR3 region has the DNA TGTGCCAGCAGTTTACAGGGGGCGGTGTACAATGAGCAGTTCTTC.

V gene TRBV28 combines with J gene TRBJ1-2; unclear D gene. V lost 10 bases to trimming and J lost 8 bases, with 17 bases between them. The CDR3 totals 12 residues. Germline CDR1 and CDR2: MDHEN and SYDVKM. For the CDR3, the DNA is TGTGCCACCACTATGGCCGGCGGGGGCTACACCTTC. It codes for CATTMAGGGYTF.